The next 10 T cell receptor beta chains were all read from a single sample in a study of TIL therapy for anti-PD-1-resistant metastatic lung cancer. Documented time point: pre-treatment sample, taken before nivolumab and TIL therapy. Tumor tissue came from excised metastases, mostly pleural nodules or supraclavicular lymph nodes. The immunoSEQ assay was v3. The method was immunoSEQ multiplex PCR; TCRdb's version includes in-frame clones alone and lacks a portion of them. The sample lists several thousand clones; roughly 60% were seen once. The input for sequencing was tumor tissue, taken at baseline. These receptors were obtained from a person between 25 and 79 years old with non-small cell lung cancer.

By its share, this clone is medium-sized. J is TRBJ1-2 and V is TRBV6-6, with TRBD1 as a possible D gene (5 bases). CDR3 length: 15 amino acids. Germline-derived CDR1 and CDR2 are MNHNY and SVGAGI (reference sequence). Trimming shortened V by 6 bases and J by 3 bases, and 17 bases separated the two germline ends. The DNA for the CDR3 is TGTGCCAGCAGGACGCAGAGGGCGGGGGACTATGGCTACACCTTC. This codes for CASRTQRAGDYGYTF.

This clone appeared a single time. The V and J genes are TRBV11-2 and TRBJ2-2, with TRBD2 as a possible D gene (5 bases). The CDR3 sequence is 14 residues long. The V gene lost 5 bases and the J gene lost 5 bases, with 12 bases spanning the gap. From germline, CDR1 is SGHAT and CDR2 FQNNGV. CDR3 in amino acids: CASSRGSGTGELFF. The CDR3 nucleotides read TGTGCCAGCAGCCGGGGTTCGGGGACCGGGGAGCTGTTTTTT.

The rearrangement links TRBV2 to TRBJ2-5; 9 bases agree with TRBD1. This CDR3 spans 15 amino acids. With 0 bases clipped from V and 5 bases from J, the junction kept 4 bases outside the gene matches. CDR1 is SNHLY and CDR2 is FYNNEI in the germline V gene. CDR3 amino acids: CASSEAGTGIETQYF. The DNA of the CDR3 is TGTGCCAGCAGTGAAGCCGGGACAGGGATCGAGACCCAGTACTTC.

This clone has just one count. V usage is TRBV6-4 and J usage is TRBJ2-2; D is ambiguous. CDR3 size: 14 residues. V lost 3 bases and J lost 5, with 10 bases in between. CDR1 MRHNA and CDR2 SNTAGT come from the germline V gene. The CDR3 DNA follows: TGTGCCAGCAGTGATGCAGTCGGGACCGGGGAGCTGTTTTTT. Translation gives CASSDAVGTGELFF.

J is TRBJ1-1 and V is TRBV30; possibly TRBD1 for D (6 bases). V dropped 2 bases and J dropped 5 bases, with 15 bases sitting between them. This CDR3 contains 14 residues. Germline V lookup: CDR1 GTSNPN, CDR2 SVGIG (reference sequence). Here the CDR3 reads CAWSHREGVTEAFF. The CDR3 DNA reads TGTGCCTGGAGTCACAGGGAGGGGGTAACTGAAGCTTTCTTT.

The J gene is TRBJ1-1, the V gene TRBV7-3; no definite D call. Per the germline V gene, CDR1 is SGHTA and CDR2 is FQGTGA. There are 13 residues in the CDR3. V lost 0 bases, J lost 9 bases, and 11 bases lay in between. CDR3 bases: TGTGCCAGCAGCTTAACGGGTGGGTCAAAAGCTTTCTTT. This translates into CASSLTGGSKAFF.

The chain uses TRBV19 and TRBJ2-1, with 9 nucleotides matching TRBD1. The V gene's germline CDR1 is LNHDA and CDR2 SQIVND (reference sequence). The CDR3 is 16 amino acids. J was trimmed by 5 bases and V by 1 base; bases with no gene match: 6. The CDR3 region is CASSIARDRENNEQFF. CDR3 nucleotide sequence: TGTGCCAGTAGTATAGCGCGGGACAGGGAGAACAATGAGCAGTTCTTC. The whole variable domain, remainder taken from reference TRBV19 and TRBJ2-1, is DGGITQSPKYLFRKEGQNVTLSCEQNLNHDAMYWYRQDPGQGLRLIYYSQIVNDFQKGDIAEGYSVSREKKESFPLTVTSAQKNPTAFYLCASSIARDRENNEQFFGPGTRLTVL.

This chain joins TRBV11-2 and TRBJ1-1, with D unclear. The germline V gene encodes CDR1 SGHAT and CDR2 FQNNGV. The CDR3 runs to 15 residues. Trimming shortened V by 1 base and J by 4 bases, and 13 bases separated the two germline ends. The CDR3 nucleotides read TGTGCCAGCAGCTTAGTTGGGGATAGTACCACTGAAGCTTTCTTT. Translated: CASSLVGDSTTEAFF.

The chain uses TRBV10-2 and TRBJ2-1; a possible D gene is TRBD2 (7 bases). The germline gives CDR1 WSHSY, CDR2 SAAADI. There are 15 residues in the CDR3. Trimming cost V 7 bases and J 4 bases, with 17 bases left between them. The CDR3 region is CASKVEGGAYNEQFF. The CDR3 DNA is TGCGCCAGCAAAGTGGAGGGGGGGGCGTACAATGAGCAGTTCTTC.

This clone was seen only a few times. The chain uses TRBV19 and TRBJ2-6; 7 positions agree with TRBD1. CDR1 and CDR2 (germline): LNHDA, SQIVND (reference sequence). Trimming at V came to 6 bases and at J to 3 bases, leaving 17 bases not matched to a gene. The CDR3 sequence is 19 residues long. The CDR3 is CASRSQQGSFMLGANVLTF. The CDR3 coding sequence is TGTGCCAGTAGGAGCCAACAGGGGTCCTTTATGCTTGGGGCCAACGTCCTGACTTTC.